The present entry profiles one T cell receptor beta chain with its context. The antigen is unknown. V dropped 4 bases and J dropped 4 bases, with 16 bases sitting between them. This CDR3 spans 15 amino acids. The germline gives CDR1 MNHNY, CDR2 SVGAGI (reference sequence). These data are taken from a study of T cell responses to AZD1222 COVID-19 vaccine. Study at large: Second-dose intervals of approximately 4 or approximately 12 weeks were pooled. General study findings and limits: Among vaccine-associated CD4 TCRs, coverage spanned spike, with dominance at 160-218 and 743-854. Only a handful of AZD1222 recipients, more than five in all, had baseline seropositivity.

Produced via immunoSEQ multiplex PCR; TCRdb's table is partial and in-frame only. The table has 95,000 to 150,000 clones, roughly 86% seen once; the top ten hold 4% to 4.5%. The sample was peripheral blood, taken on day 0 of AZD1222 vaccination. The source is an adult in good health. The rearrangement uses TRBV6-6 and TRBJ1-2, with D unclear. CDR3 sequence: CASSSAGPGGYGYTF. The CDR3 bases are TGTGCCAGCAGTTCGGCGGGCCCAGGCGGCTATGGCTACACCTTC.